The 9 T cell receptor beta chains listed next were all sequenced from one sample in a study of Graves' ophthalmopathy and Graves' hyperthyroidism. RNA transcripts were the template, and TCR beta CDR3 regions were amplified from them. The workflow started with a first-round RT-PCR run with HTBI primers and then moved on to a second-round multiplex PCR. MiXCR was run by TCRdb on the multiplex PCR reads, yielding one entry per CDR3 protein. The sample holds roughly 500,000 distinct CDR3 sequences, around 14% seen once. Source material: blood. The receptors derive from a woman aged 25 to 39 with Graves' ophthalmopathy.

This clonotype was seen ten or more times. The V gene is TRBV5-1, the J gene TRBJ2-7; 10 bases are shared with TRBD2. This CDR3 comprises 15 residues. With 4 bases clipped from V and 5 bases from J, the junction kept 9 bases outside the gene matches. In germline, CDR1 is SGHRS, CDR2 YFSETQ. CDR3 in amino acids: CASSEAGGPADEQYF. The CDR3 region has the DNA TGCGCCAGCAGCGAAGCGGGAGGGCCTGCCGACGAGCAGTACTTC. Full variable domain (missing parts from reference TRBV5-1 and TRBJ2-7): KAGVTQTPRYLIKTRGQQVTLSCSPISGHRSVSWYQQTPGQGLQFLFEYFSETQRNKGNFPGRFSGRQFSNSRSEMNVSTLELGDSALYLCASSEAGGPADEQYFGPGTRLTVT.

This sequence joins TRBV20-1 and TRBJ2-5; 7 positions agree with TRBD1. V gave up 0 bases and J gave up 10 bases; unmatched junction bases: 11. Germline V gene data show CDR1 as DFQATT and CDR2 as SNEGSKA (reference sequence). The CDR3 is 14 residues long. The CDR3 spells CSARDPGQPRGQYF. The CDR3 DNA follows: TGCAGTGCTAGAGATCCGGGACAGCCCAGGGGCCAGTACTTC.

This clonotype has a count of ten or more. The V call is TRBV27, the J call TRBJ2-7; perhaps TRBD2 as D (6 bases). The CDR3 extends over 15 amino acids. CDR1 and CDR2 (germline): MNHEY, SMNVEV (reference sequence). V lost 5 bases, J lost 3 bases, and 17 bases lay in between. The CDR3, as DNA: TGTGCCAGCAGTGAGACCGGGACTGAACTCTACGAGCAGTACTTC. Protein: CASSETGTELYEQYF.

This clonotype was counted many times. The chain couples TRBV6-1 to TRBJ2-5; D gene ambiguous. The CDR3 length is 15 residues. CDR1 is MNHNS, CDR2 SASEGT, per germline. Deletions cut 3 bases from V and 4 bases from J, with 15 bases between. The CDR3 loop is CASSENSGEAETQYF. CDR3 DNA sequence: TGTGCCAGCAGTGAGAATTCTGGCGAGGCAGAGACCCAGTACTTC.

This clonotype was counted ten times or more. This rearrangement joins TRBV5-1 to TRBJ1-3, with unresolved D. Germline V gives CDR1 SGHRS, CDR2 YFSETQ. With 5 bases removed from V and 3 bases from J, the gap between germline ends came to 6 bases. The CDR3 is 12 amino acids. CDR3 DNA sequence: TGCGCCAGCAGGGACGATGGAAACACCATATATTTT. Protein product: CASRDDGNTIYF. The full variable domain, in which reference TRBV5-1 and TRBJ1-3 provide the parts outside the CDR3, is KAGVTQTPRYLIKTRGQQVTLSCSPISGHRSVSWYQQTPGQGLQFLFEYFSETQRNKGNFPGRFSGRQFSNSRSEMNVSTLELGDSALYLCASRDDGNTIYFGEGSWLTVV.

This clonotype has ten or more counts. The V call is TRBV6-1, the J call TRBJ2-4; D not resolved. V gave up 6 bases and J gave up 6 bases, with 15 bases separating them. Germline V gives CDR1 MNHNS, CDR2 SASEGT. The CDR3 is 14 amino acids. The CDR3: CASRVLGAVNIQYF. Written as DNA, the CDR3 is TGTGCCAGCAGGGTCTTGGGCGCGGTAAACATTCAGTACTTC.

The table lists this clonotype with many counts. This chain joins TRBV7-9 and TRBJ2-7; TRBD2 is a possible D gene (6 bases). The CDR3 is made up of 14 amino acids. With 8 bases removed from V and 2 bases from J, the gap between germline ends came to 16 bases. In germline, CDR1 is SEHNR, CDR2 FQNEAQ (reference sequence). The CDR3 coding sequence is TGTGCCAGCGGGATGGGACTCAAACCCTACGAGCAGTACTTC. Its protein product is CASGMGLKPYEQYF.

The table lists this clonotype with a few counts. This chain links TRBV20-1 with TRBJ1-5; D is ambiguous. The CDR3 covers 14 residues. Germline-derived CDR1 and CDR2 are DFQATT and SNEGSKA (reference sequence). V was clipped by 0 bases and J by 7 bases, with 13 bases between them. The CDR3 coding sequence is TGCAGTGCTAGAGAGTCGGGTCGGGGACAGCCCCAGCATTTT. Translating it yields CSARESGRGQPQHF.

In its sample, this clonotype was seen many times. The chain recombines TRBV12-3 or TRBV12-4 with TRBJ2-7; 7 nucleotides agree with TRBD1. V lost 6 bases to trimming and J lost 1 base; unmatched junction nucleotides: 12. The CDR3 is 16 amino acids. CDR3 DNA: TGTGCCAGCAGCAAACGTCTGGGACAGACATCCTACGAGCAGTACTTC. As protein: CASSKRLGQTSYEQYF.